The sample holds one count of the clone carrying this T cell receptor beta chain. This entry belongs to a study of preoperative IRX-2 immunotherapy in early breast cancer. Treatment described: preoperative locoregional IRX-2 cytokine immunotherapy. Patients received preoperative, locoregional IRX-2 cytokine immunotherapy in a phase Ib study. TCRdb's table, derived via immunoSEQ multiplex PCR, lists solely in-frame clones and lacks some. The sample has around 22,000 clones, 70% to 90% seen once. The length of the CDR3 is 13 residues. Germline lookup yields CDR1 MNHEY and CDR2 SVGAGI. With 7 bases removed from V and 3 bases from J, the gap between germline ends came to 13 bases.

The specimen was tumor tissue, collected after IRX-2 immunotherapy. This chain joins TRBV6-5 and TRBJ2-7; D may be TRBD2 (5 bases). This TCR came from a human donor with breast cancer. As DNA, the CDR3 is TGTGCCAGCACCGCCGACTATTACTACGAGCAGTACTTC. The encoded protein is CASTADYYYEQYF.